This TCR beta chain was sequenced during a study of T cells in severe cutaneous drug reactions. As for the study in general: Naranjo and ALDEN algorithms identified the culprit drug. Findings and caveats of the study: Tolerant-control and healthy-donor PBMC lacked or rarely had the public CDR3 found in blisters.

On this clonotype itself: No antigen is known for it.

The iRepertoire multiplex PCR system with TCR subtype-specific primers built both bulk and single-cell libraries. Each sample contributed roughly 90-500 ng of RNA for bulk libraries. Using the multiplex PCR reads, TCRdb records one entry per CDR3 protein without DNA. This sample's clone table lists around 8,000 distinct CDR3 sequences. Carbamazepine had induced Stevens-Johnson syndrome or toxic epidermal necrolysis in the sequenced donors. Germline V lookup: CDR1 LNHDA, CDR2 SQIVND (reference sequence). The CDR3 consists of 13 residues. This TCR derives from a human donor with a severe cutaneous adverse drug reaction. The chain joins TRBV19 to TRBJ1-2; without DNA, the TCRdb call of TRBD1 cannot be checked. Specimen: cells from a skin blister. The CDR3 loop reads CASSGQGVDGYTF.